This TCR beta chain originates from a study of T cells after yellow fever vaccination. Findings and limits, study-wide: Contamination of FACS-sorted repertoires by abundant clonotypes from the bulk population could occur. The study found a weaker secondary response that peaked faster, day 5 versus 15.

A 5'RACE template-switching step, the method used to make TCR cDNA, added a universal primer site and UMIs. TCRdb re-called the 5' RACE reads through MiXCR, storing one row per CDR3 protein. In the table there are more than 450,000 distinct CDR3 sequences, 21% of which are singletons. With regard to this clonotype: Antigen: not known.

This TCR was sampled from a man in his late teens or twenties who received the YFV17D yellow fever vaccine. Sequencing was performed on PBMCs, taken approximately 20 days after the first yellow fever vaccination.

This chain's CDR3 is CASGGAGGTFDTQYF. The CDR3 coding sequence is TGTGCCTCCGGGGGCGCCGGGGGTACGTTTGATACGCAGTATTTT. The chain carries TRBV9 and TRBJ2-3; either TRBD1 or TRBD2 may supply D (6 bases each). The V and J ends lost 10 bases and 6 bases respectively, with 24 bases between them. The CDR3 sequence is 15 residues long. Germline CDR1 reads SGDLS; CDR2 reads YYNGEE.